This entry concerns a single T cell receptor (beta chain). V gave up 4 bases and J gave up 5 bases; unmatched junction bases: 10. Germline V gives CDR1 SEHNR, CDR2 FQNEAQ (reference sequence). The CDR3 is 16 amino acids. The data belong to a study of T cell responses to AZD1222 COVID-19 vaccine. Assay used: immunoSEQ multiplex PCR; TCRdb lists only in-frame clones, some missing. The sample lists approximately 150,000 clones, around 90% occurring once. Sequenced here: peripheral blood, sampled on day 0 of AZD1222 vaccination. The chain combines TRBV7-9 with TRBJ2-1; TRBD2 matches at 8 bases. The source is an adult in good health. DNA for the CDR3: TGTGCCAGCAGCTCAACATTAGCGGGATCCAACAATGAGCAGTTCTTC. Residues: CASSSTLAGSNNEQFF. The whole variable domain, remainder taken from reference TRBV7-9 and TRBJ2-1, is DTGVSQNPRHKITKRGQNVTFRCDPISEHNRLYWYRQTLGQGPEFLTYFQNEAQLEKSRLLSDRFSAERPKGSFSTLEIQRTEQGDSAMYLCASSSTLAGSNNEQFFGPGTRLTVL.